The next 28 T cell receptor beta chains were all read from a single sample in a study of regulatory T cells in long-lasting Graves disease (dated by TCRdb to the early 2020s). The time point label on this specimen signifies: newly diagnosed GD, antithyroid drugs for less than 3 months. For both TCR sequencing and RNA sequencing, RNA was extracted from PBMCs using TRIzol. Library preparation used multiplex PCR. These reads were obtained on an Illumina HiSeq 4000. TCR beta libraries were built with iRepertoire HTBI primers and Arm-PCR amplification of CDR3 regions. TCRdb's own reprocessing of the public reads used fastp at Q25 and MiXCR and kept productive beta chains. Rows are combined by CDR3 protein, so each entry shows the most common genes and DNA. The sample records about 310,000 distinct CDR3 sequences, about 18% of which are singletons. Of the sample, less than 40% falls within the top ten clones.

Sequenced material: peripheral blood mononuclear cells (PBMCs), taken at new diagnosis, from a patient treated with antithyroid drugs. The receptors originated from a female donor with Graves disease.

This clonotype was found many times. CDR3 DNA sequence: TGCGCCAGCAGCCCGGAGCCTAGCGGGGCCTCCTACAATGAGCAGTTCTTC. It encodes CASSPEPSGASYNEQFF. This chain uses TRBV5-1 with TRBJ2-1, with 9 bases lining up with TRBD2. The germline V gene has CDR1 SGHRS and CDR2 YFSETQ. After removal of 4 bases from V and 0 bases from J, the junction contained 8 bases not matched to a gene. The CDR3 is 17 residues long. The full variable domain, completed using reference TRBV5-1 and TRBJ2-1, is KAGVTQTPRYLIKTRGQQVTLSCSPISGHRSVSWYQQTPGQGLQFLFEYFSETQRNKGNFPGRFSGRQFSNSRSEMNVSTLELGDSALYLCASSPEPSGASYNEQFFGPGTRLTVL.

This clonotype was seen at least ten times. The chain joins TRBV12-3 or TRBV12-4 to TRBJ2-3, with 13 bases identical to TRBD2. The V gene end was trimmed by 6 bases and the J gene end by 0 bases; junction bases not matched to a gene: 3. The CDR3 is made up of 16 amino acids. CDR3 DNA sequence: TGTGCCAGCAGACGGACTAGCGGGAGTAGCACAGATACGCAGTATTTT. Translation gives CASRRTSGSSTDTQYF.

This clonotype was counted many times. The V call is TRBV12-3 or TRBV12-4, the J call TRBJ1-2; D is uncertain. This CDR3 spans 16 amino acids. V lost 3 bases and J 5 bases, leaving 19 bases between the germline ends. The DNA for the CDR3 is TGTGCCAGCAGTTTGAGGTCCACGGCGTATTTATATGGCTACACCTTC. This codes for CASSLRSTAYLYGYTF.

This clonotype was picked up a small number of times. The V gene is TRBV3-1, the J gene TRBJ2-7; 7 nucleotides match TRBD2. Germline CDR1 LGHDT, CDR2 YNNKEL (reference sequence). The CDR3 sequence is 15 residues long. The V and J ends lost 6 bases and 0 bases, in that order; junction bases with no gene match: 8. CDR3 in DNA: TGTGCCAGCAGTCAATTCACTAGCGCCTCCTACGAGCAGTACTTC. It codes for CASSQFTSASYEQYF.

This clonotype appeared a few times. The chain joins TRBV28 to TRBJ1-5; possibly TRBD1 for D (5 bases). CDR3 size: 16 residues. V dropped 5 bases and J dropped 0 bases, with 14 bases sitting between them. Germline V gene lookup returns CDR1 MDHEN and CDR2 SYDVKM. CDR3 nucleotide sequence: TGTGCCAGCAGTCTGGGGGGGGTTAATAGCAATCAGCCCCAGCATTTT. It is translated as CASSLGGVNSNQPQHF.

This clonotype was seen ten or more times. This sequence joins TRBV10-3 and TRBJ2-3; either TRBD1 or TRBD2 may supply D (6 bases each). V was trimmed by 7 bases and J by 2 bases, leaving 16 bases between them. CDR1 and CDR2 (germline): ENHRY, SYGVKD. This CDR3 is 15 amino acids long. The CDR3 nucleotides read TGTGCCATCACGAAAGGGGGGTTAAACACAGATACGCAGTATTTT. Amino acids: CAITKGGLNTDTQYF.

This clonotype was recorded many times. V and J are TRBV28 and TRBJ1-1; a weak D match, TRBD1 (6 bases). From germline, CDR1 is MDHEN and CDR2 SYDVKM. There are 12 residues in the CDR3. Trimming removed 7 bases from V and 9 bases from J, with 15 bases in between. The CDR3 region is CASTLPGDKAFF. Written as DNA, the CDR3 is TGTGCCAGCACCCTACCAGGGGATAAAGCTTTCTTT.

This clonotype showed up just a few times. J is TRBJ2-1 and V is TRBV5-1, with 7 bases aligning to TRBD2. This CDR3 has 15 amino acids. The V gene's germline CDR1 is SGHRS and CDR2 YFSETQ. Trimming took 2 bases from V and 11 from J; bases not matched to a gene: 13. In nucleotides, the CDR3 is TGCGCCAGCAGCTTCTCGAACTGGACTAGTCCCCAGCAGTTCTTC. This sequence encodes CASSFSNWTSPQQFF.

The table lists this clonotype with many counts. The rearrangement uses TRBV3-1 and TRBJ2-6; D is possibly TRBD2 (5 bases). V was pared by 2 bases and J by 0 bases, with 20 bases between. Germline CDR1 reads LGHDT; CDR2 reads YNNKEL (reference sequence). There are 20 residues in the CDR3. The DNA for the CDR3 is TGTGCCAGCAGCCAATATCTCCTGTCTAGCCGACTCTCTGGGGCCAACGTCCTGACTTTC. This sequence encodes CASSQYLLSSRLSGANVLTF. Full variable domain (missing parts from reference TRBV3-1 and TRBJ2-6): DTAVSQTPKYLVTQMGNDKSIKCEQNLGHDTMYWYKQDSKKFLKIMFSYNNKELIINETVPNRFSPKSPDKAHLNLHINSLELGDSAVYFCASSQYLLSSRLSGANVLTFGAGSRLTVL.

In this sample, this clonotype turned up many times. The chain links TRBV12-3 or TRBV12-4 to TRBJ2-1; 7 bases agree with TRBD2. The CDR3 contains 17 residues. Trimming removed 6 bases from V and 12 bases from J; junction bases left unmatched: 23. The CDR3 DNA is TGTGCCAGCAGCGCTTCCCTGGGGTTGCGGGAGCCTGAGGTGCAGTTCTTC. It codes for CASSASLGLREPEVQFF.

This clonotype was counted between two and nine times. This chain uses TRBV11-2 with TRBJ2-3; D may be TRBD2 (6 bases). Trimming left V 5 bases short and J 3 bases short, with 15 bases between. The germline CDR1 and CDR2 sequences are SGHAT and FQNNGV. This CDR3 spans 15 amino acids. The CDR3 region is CASSQFREPTDTQYF. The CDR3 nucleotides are TGTGCCAGCAGCCAGTTTCGGGAGCCTACAGATACGCAGTATTTT.

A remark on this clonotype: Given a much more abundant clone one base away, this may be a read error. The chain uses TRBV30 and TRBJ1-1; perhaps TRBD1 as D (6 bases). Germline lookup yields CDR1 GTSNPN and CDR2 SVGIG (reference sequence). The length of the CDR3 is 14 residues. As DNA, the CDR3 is TGTGCCTGGAACCGGGGGCGGAGGGAGACTGAAACTTTCTTT. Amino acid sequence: CAWNRGRRETETFF.

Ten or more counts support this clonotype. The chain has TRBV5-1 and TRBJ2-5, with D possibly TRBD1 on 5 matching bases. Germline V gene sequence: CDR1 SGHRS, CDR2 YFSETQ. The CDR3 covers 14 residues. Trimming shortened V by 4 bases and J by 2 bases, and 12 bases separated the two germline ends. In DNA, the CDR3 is TGCGCCAGCAGCGATCGCACAGGACAAGAGACCCAGTACTTC. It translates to CASSDRTGQETQYF. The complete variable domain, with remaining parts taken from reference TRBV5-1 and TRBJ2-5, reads KAGVTQTPRYLIKTRGQQVTLSCSPISGHRSVSWYQQTPGQGLQFLFEYFSETQRNKGNFPGRFSGRQFSNSRSEMNVSTLELGDSALYLCASSDRTGQETQYFGPGTRLLVL.

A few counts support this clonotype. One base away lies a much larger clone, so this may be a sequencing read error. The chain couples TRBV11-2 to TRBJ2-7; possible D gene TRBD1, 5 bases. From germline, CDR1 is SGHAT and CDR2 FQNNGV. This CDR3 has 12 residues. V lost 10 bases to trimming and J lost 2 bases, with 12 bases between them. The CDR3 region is CANGLGAYEQYF. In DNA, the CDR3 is TGTGCCAACGGCTTAGGGGCCTACGAGCAGTACTTC. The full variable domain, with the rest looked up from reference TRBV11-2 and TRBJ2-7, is EAGVAQSPRYKIIEKRQSVAFWCNPISGHATLYWYQQILGQGPKLLIQFQNNGVVDDSQLPKDRFSAERLKGVDSTLKIQPAKLEDSAVYLCANGLGAYEQYFGPGTRLTVT.

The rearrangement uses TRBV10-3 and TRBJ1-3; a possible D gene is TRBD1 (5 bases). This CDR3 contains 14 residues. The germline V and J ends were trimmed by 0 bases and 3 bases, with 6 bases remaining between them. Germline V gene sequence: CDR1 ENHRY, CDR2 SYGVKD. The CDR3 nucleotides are TGTGCCATCAGTGAGTCGGGGGGTGGAAACACCATATATTTT. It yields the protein CAISESGGGNTIYF.

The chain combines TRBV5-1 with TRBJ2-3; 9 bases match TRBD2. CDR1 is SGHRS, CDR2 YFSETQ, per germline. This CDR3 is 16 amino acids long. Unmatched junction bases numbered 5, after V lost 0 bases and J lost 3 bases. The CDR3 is CASSLGSSGITDTQYF. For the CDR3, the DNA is TGCGCCAGCAGCTTGGGATCTAGCGGGATTACAGATACGCAGTATTTT.

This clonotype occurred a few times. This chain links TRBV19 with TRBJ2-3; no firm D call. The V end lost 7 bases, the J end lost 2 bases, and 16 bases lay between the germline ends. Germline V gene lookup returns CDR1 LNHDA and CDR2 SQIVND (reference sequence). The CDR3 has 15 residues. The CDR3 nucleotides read TGTGCCAGTAAAGGGATGGCCTTCCTCACAGATACGCAGTATTTT. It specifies CASKGMAFLTDTQYF.

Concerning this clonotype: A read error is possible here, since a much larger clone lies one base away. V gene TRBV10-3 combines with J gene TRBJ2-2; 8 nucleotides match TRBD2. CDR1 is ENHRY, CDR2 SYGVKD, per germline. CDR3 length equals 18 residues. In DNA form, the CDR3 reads TGTGCCATCAGACCAACGAGTGGACTAGCCTTGAACGCCGGGGAGCTGTTTTTT. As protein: CAIRPTSGLALNAGELFF.

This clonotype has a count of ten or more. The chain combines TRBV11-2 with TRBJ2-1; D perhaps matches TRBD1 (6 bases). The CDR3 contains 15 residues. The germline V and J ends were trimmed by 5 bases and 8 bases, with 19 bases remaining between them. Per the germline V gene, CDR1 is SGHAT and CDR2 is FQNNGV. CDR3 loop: CASSPGVTITDEQFF. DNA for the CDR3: TGTGCCAGCAGCCCAGGGGTTACAATTACGGATGAGCAGTTCTTC. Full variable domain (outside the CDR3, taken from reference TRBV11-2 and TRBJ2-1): EAGVAQSPRYKIIEKRQSVAFWCNPISGHATLYWYQQILGQGPKLLIQFQNNGVVDDSQLPKDRFSAERLKGVDSTLKIQPAKLEDSAVYLCASSPGVTITDEQFFGPGTRLTVL.

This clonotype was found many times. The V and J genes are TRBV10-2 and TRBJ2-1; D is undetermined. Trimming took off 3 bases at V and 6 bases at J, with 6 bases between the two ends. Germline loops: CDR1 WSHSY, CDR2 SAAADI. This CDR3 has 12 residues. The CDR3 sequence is CASSEWGNEQFF. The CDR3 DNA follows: TGCGCCAGCAGTGAATGGGGCAATGAGCAGTTCTTC.

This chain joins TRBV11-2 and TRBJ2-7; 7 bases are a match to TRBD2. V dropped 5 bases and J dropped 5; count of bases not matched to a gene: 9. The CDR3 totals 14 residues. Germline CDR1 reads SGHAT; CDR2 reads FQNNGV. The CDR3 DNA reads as TGTGCCAGCAGCCCCCTGGGAGGGAAGCACGAGCAGTACTTC. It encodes CASSPLGGKHEQYF.

CDR3: CASSPVGEETQYF. The CDR3 coding sequence is TGTGCCAGCAGCCCCGTTGGAGAAGAGACCCAGTACTTC. The chain links TRBV14 to TRBJ2-5; D unresolved. V dropped 4 bases and J dropped 3 bases, with 9 bases sitting between them. The CDR3 is made up of 13 amino acids. In germline, CDR1 is SGHDN, CDR2 FVKESK. Filled out from reference TRBV14 and TRBJ2-5, the complete variable domain reads EAGVTQFPSHSVIEKGQTVTLRCDPISGHDNLYWYRRVMGKEIKFLLHFVKESKQDESGMPNNRFLAERTGGTYSTLKVQPAELEDSGVYFCASSPVGEETQYFGPGTRLLVL.

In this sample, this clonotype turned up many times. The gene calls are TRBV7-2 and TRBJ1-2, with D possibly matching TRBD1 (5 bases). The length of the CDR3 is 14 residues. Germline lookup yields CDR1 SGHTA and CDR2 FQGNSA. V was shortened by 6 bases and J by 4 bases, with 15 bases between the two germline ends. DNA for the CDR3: TGTGCCAGCAGGGCACCCGGGGACGGCTATGGCTACACCTTC. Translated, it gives CASRAPGDGYGYTF.

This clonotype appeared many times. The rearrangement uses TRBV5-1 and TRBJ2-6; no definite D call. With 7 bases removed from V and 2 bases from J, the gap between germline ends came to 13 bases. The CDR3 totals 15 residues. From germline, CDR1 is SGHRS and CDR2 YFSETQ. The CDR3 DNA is TGCGCCAGCGGCGATAGGCCAGCTGGGGCCAACGTCCTGACTTTC. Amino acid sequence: CASGDRPAGANVLTF.

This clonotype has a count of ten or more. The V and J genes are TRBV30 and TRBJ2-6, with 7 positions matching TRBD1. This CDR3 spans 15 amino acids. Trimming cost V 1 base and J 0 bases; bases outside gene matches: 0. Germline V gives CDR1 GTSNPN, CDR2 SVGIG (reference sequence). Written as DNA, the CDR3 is TGTGCCTGGAGTGCAGGGGGCTCTGGGGCCAACGTCCTGACTTTC. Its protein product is CAWSAGGSGANVLTF.

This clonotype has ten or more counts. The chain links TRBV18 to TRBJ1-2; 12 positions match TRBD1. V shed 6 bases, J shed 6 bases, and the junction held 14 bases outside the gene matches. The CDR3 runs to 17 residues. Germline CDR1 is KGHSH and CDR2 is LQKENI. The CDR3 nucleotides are TGTGCCAGCTCTCCAAACACCGGGACAGGGGGCCTCCATGGCTACACCTTC. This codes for CASSPNTGTGGLHGYTF.

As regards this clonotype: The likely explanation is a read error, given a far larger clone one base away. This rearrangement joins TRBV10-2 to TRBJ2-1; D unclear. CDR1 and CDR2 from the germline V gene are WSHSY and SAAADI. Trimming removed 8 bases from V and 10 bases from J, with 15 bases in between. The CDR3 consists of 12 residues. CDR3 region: CASGKDRYEQFF. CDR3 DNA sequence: TGCGCCAGCGGAAAGGATCGGTACGAGCAGTTCTTC.

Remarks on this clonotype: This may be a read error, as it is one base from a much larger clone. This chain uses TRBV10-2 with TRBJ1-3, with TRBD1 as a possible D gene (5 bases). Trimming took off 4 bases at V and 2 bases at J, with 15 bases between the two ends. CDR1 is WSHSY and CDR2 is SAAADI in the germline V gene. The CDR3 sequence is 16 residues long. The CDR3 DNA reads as TGCGCCAGCAGTGGCTTCCAAGGGGCCCCTGGAAACACCATATATTTT. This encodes CASSGFQGAPGNTIYF.